This T cell receptor (beta chain) originates from a study of blood T cells in healthy people across ages (dated by TCRdb to the mid-2010s). A note on the overall study: In model experiments, roughly one uniquely barcoded TCR beta cDNA molecule per two T cells was captured by template switching. Using deep sequencing normalized with unique cDNA molecular identifiers, the study measured how TCR beta repertoire diversity changes with age. The donors were divided into four age groups: young (average about 16 years), middle-aged (around 41), aged (approximately 62) and long-lived (82). Donors of different ages were randomly distributed across sequencing lanes to avoid experimental bias. Two additional independent replicas of 1 million unique cDNA reads from the same blood draw were analyzed for two donors (one aged 18 to 30 and one aged 80 or older).

General conclusions and limits of the study: Compared with the aged group, the long-lived group had more naive CD4+ T cells, fewer expanded clones and increased TCR diversity, a pattern suggesting age selection. As age increased, observed TCR beta diversity per million T cells dropped in a roughly linear way, and a significant reduction was already evident by age approximately 40. Because donor CMV infection status was unknown, age-related changes in expanded clonotypes were potentially confounded. Observed TCR beta diversity correlated strongly with the percentage of naive T cells measured by flow cytometry. Total diversity estimates from one million sequenced T cells were considered lower bounds and underestimates. Bulk unsorted PBMC profiling prevented conclusive comparison of naive and antigen-experienced compartments.

Spanning cysteine to phenylalanine, the CDR3 consists of 15 amino acids. The read is trimmed to its CDR3 DNA, 45 bases read in frame from base 1. The germline V gene supplies CDR1 SQVTM and CDR2 ANQGSEA. The junction carries 12 bases between V and J, which are trimmed by 4 bases and 0 bases respectively. Preparation of the library involved 5' RACE. The reads were generated on an Illumina HiSeq 2500. The second PCR ran for roughly 7 to 11 cycles and used a J-beta primer mix along with a sample-barcoded 5' primer. A unique molecular identifier was introduced onto each TCR beta cDNA molecule by a template-switch 5' adaptor carrying 12 random nucleotides. Each sample yielded at least 2.5 million CDR3-containing paired-end reads. All of the RNA was converted into first-strand cDNA using the Mint cDNA synthesis kit, with a TRBC-specific oligonucleotide serving as the primer. All cDNA was treated with uracil-DNA glycosylase and then went through a first 18-cycle PCR with the universal primers M1SS and BC2_uni_R. The original methods were these. Each sample was normalized by randomly selecting 1 million high-quality reads, each carrying a distinct molecular identifier. Instead of being binned into consensus sequences, reads with shared molecular identifiers were discarded. MiTCR, run with a Q25 quality threshold and the strictest error-elimination algorithm, handled CDR3 identification, clonotype clustering and error correction. A nonparametric unseen species model with Euler transformation was used to estimate a lower bound on total TCR beta diversity. The raw public data were reprocessed by TCRdb itself: fastp quality trimming at Q25, MiXCR clonotype calling, in-frame beta chains only. Each CDR3 protein gets just one entry, which takes the most common genes and DNA from the rows behind it. These V and J calls originate from TCRdb's pipeline instead of the authors' own analysis. The sample includes 980,000 or so distinct CDR3 sequences, with roughly 43% observed a single time. Of the sample, roughly an eighth falls within the top ten clones.

Systemically healthy Caucasian individuals from Russia, some 36 in total and aged 6 to 90 years, were included as donors. About 9.6 milliliters of peripheral blood were collected from each donor into EDTA-treated Vacutainer tubes. Ficoll-Paque density-gradient centrifugation was used to isolate PBMCs, with at least 6.5 million per sample. Trizol reagent was used to extract total RNA from PBMCs, with at least 5 micrograms per sample. Naive CD45RAhigh/CD27high T cell percentages were measured by flow cytometry on a PBMC aliquot from every donor. This clonotype has just a few counts. Which antigen it targets is not known. Base qualities are missing; no much larger clone stands one base away.

Sequenced material: blood. The chain employs TRBV29-1 and TRBJ1-4; TRBD1 might be the D gene, on 5 matching bases. The clonotype originates from a man aged 25 to 40 in good health. The nucleotide sequence is given as TGCAGCGTTGCTTACTCCAGGGCAACTAATGAAAAACTGTTTTTT. Its protein is CSVAYSRATNEKLFF.